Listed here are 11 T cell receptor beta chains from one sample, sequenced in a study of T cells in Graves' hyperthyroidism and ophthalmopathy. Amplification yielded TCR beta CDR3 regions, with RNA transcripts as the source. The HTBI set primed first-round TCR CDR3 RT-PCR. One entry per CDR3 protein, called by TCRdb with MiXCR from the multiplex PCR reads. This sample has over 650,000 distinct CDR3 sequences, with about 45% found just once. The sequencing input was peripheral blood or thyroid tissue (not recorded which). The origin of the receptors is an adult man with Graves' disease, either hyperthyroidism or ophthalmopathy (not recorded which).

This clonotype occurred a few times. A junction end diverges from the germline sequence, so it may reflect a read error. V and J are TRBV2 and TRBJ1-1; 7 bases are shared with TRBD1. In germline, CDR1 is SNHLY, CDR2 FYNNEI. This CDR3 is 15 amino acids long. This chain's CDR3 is CASSEDRQGNTEAFF. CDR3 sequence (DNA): TGTGCCAGCAGCGAAGACCGACAGGGGAACACTGAAGCTTTCTTT.

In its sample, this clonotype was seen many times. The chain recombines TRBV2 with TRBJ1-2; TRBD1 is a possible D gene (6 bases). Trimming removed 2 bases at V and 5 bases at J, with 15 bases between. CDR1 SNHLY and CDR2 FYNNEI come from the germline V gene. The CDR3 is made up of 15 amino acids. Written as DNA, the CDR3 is TGTGCCAGCAGTGAATTCGGGGGCGTTAGATATGGCTACACCTTC. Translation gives CASSEFGGVRYGYTF.

This CDR3 reads CASSSGVGGTGELFF. In DNA, the CDR3 is TGTGCCAGCAGTTCAGGGGTCGGAGGCACCGGGGAGCTGTTTTTT. The chain employs TRBV2 and TRBJ2-2, with TRBD1 as a possible D gene (6 bases). CDR3 size: 15 residues. Germline CDR1 and CDR2: SNHLY and FYNNEI. V lost 5 bases and J lost 4, with 14 bases in between. Combining the CDR3 with reference TRBV2 and TRBJ2-2 gives the whole variable domain EPEVTQTPSHQVTQMGQEVILRCVPISNHLYFYWYRQILGQKVEFLVSFYNNEISEKSEIFDDQFSVERPDGSNFTLKIRSTKLEDSAMYFCASSSGVGGTGELFFGEGSRLTVL.

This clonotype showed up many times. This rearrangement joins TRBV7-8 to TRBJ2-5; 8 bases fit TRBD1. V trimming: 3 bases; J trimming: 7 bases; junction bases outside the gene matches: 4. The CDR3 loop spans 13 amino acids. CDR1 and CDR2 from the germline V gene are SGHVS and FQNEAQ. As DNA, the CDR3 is TGTGCCAGCAGCTTGGACAGGGAAGGGACCCAGTACTTC. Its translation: CASSLDREGTQYF.

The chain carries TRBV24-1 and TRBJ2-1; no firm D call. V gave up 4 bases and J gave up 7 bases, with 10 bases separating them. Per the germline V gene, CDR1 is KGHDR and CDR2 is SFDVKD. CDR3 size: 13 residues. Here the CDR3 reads CATSDAVNNEQFF. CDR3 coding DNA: TGTGCCACCAGTGACGCCGTAAATAATGAGCAGTTCTTC.

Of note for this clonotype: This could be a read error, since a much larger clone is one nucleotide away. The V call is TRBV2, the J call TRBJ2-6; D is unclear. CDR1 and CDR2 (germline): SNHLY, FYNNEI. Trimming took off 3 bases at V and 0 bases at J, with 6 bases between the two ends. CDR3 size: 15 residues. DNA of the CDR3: TGTGCCAGCAGTGAGATGGACTCTGGGGCCAACGTCCTGACTTTC. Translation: CASSEMDSGANVLTF.

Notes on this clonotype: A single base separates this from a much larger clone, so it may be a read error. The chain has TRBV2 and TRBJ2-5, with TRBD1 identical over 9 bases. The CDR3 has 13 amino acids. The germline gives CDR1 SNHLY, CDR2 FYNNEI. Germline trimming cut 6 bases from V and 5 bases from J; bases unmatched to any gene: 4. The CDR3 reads CASSTGGSETQYF. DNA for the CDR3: TGTGCCAGCAGCACAGGGGGCTCGGAGACCCAGTACTTC.

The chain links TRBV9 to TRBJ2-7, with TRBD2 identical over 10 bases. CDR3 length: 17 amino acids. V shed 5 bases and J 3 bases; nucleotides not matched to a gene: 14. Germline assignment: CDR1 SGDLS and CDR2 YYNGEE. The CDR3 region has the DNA TGTGCCAGCAGTGCCGATCGGCTAGCGGGAGTCTACTACGAGCAGTACTTC. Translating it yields CASSADRLAGVYYEQYF.

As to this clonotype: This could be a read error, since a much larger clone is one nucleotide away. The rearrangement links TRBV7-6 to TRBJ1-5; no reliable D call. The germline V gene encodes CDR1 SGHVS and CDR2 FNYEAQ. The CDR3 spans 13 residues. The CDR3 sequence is CAGSLAPAQPQHF. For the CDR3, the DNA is TGTGCCGGCAGCTTAGCCCCAGCCCAGCCCCAGCATTTT. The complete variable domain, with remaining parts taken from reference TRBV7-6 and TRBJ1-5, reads GAGVSQSPRYKVTKRGQDVALRCDPISGHVSLYWYRQALGQGPEFLTYFNYEAQQDKSGLPNDRFSAERPEGSISTLTIQRTEQRDSAMYRCAGSLAPAQPQHFGDGTRLSIL.

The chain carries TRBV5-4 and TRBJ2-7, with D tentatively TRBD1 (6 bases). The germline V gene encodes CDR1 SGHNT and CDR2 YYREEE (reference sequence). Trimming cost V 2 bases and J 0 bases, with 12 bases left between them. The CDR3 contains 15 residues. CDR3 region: CASSLQGSSSYEQYF. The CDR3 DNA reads TGTGCCAGCAGCTTACAGGGCTCCAGCTCCTACGAGCAGTACTTC.

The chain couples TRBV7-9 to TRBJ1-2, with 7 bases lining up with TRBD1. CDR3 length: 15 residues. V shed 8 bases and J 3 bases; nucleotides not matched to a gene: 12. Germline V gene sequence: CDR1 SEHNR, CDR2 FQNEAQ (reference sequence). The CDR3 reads CASESAGGRDYGYTF. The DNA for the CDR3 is TGTGCCAGCGAGTCCGCAGGGGGGCGCGACTATGGCTACACCTTC.